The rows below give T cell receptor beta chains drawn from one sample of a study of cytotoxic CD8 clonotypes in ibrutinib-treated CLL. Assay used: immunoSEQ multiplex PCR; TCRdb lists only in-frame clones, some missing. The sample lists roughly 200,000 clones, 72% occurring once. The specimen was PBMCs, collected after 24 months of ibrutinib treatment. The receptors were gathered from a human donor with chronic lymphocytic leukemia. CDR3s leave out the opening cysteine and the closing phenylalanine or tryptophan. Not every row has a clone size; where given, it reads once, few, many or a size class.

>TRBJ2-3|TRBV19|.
ASSIGQGSTDTQY
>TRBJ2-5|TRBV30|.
ALRLAGDRMTQY
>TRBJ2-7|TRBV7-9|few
ASSHRVRPYEQY
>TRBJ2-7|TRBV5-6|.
ASSWAGNPYEQY
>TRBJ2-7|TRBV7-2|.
ASSLDSSSYEQY
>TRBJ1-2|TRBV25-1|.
ASSDRDIFNYGYT
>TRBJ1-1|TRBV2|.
ANNLQVNTEAF
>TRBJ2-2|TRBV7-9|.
ASSEPGTSNTGELF
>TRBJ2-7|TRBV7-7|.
ASSASGQGSYEQY
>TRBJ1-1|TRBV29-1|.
SVDHQGAPEAF
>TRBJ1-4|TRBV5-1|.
ASSSRPGGREKLF
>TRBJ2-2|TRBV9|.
ASSVTLAVGELF
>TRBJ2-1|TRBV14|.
ASSQGAERSYNEQF
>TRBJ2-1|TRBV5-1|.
ASSLSVGSNEQF
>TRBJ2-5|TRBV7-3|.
ASSLMGTGGLRETQY
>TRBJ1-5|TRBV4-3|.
ASSQDLSNQPQH
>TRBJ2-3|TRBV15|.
ATSNRQGASGTDTQY
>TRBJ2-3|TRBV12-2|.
ASYERENPRSSDTQY
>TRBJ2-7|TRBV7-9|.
ASSLFYEQY
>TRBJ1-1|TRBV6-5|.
ASSYQGQENTEAF
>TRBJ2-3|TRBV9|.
ASSVGWLAGGPDTQY
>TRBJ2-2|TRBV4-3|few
ASSQDGQGEYTGELF
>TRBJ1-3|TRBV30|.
AWRWTGNTIY
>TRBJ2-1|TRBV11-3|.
ASSLLGADNEQF
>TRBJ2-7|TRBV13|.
ASSPPGSGSYEQY
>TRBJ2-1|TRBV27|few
ASSPGRVGNEQF
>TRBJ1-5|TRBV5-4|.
ASSLEGDRPQH
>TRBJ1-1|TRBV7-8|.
ASSLVMAANTEAF
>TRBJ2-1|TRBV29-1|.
SVDSPSGSLNEQF
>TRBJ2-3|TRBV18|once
ASSPPARGDTQY
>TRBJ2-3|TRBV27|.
ASTSLADTQY
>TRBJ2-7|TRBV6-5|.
ASSPTGDTYEQY
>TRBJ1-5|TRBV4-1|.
ASSQVGLNQPQH
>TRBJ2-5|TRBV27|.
ASSLSFWETQY
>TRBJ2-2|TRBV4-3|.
ASASSMNTGELF
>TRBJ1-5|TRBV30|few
AWSVGPRSQH
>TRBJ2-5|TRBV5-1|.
ASSWGAGGEETQY
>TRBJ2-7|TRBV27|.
ASSLLAGGSYEQY
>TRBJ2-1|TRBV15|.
ATSRDPRTSGLYNEQF
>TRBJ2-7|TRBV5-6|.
ASSFLRRDLPGYEQY
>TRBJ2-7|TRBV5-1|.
ASRGQGDSYEQY